This T cell receptor beta chain comes out of a study of T cells in Graves' hyperthyroidism and ophthalmopathy. Using RNA transcripts as the source, TCR beta CDR3 regions were amplified. The primer set for the first-round RT-PCR of the TCR CDR3 was HTBI. TCRdb fed the multiplex PCR reads into MiXCR, producing one record per CDR3 protein. The table lists 150,000 to 200,000 distinct CDR3 sequences, around 8.9% of them singletons. With 5 bases clipped from V and 2 bases from J, the junction kept 9 bases outside the gene matches. The germline gives CDR1 SEHNR, CDR2 FQNEAQ (reference sequence). The CDR3 is 18 amino acids.

Sequencing was done on a sample of blood. V usage is TRBV7-9 and J usage is TRBJ2-6; 10 bases are a match to TRBD1. The TCR sequence derives from a woman between 18 and 29 years old with Graves' hyperthyroidism that later progressed to Graves' ophthalmopathy. The CDR3 DNA is TGTGCCAGCAGCCTAGGACAGGGGGATTATCCTGGGGCCAACGTCCTGACTTTC. Encoded protein: CASSLGQGDYPGANVLTF.